These 19 T cell receptor beta chains were sequenced from one sample in a study of OX40 agonist ivuxolimab in advanced cancers. Sequenced by immunoSEQ multiplex PCR; TCRdb stores in-frame clones only, minus some. The table shows 100,000 or so clones, with approximately 90% occurring only once. The sample consisted of CD4+ or CD8+ T cells sorted from blood, taken in a trial of the OX40 agonist ivuxolimab. These receptors came from an adult with an advanced solid tumor such as melanoma, head and neck, liver or kidney cancer.

The chain links TRBV19 to TRBJ1-2; D might be TRBD1 (6 bases). With 4 bases removed from V and 7 bases from J, the gap between germline ends came to 22 bases. The CDR3 contains 16 residues. From germline, CDR1 is LNHDA and CDR2 SQIVND (reference sequence). CDR3 in amino acids: CASSTNPGQPESGYTF. For the CDR3, the DNA is TGTGCCAGTAGTACCAACCCGGGACAACCGGAATCTGGCTACACCTTC.

A remark on this clone: In the same sample, other DNA sequences code for this CDR3. The rearrangement uses TRBV6-1 and TRBJ2-3, with unresolved D. V was shortened by 4 bases and J by 6 bases, with 8 bases between the two germline ends. Per germline, CDR1 MNHNS and CDR2 SASEGT. The CDR3 has 12 residues. The CDR3 region is CASSVGRDTQYF. The CDR3 DNA reads TGTGCCAGCAGTGTAGGACGGGATACGCAGTATTTT.

V usage is TRBV9 and J usage is TRBJ2-1; 7 nucleotides match TRBD1. There are 14 residues in the CDR3. CDR1 SGDLS and CDR2 YYNGEE come from the germline V gene. V gave up 7 bases and J gave up 3 bases; unmatched junction bases: 7. Written as DNA, the CDR3 is TGTGCCAGCTCCTCGCAGGGGGTCTACAATGAGCAGTTCTTC. Translation: CASSSQGVYNEQFF.

V is TRBV5-8 and J is TRBJ2-1; 10 bases match TRBD2. Germline V gene data show CDR1 as SGHTS and CDR2 as YDEGEE. This CDR3 region has 15 residues. V was pared by 2 bases and J by 4 bases, with 3 bases of the junction left unmatched. The CDR3 loop is CASSFSSGRYNEQFF. CDR3 coding DNA: TGTGCCAGCAGCTTCTCTAGCGGGAGATACAATGAGCAGTTCTTC.

This clone was recorded only once. The chain combines TRBV29-1 with TRBJ1-2; D remains unclear. Trimming stripped 2 bases from V and 1 base from J, with 20 bases between. Germline lookup yields CDR1 SQVTM and CDR2 ANQGSEA. The CDR3 runs 17 residues. This chain's CDR3 is CSVETEPTAEGNYGYTF. The CDR3 nucleotides read TGCAGCGTTGAAACGGAACCCACGGCCGAAGGTAACTATGGCTACACCTTC.

In this sample, this clone turned up a few times. V is TRBV4-2 and J is TRBJ1-5; D ambiguous. V was pared by 0 bases and J by 4 bases, with 4 bases between. Looked up from germline, CDR1 is LGHNA and CDR2 is YNFKEQ. The CDR3 loop spans 13 amino acids. CDR3 nucleotides: TGTGCCAGCAGCCAAGACAGGAATCAGCCCCAGCATTTT. This encodes CASSQDRNQPQHF.

A note on this clone: At one boundary the junction diverges from the germline segment, which might be a read error. This chain connects TRBV7-7 to TRBJ2-1; 12 positions agree with TRBD1. Germline assignment: CDR1 SSHAT and CDR2 FNYEAQ (reference sequence). The CDR3 has 15 residues. The CDR3 sequence is CASSSGTGGQGEQFF. DNA of the CDR3: TGTGCTAGCAGCTCCGGGACAGGGGGCCAAGGTGAGCAGTTCTTC. Complete variable domain (other parts from reference TRBV7-7 and TRBJ2-1): GAGVSQSPRYKVTKRGQDVTLRCDPISSHATLYWYQQALGQGPEFLTYFNYEAQPDKSGLPSDRFSAERPEGSISTLTIQRTEQRDSAMYRCASSSGTGGQGEQFFGPGTRLTVL.

The chain joins TRBV5-1 to TRBJ2-3, with a weak D call TRBD2 (6 bases). The germline CDR1 and CDR2 sequences are SGHRS and YFSETQ. V dropped 1 base and J dropped 4 bases, with 10 bases sitting between them. The CDR3 length is 14 residues. The CDR3 reads CASSLISSADTQYF. CDR3 DNA: TGCGCCAGCAGCTTGATCTCTAGCGCAGATACGCAGTATTTT. The full variable domain, completed using reference TRBV5-1 and TRBJ2-3, is KAGVTQTPRYLIKTRGQQVTLSCSPISGHRSVSWYQQTPGQGLQFLFEYFSETQRNKGNFPGRFSGRQFSNSRSEMNVSTLELGDSALYLCASSLISSADTQYFGPGTRLTVL.

The V call is TRBV10-2, the J call TRBJ2-2; D possibly matches TRBD1 or TRBD2 (6 bases each). There are 16 residues in the CDR3. Germline CDR1 WSHSY, CDR2 SAAADI. With 3 bases removed from V and 8 bases from J, the gap between germline ends came to 19 bases. The CDR3 region is CASSEGLALRGGELFF. Here the CDR3 DNA reads TGCGCCAGCAGTGAAGGTCTAGCGCTGAGGGGGGGGGAGCTGTTTTTT.

The V call is TRBV5-1, the J call TRBJ2-7; TRBD2 agrees at 8 bases. The V segment lost 2 bases and the J segment 2 bases; nucleotides outside the gene matches: 3. Germline CDR1 reads SGHRS; CDR2 reads YFSETQ. The CDR3 has 14 amino acids. DNA of the CDR3: TGCGCCAGCAGCTTCTCGGGACTAGCCTACGAGCAGTACTTC. It codes for CASSFSGLAYEQYF.

This chain joins TRBV19 and TRBJ1-4; perhaps TRBD1 as D (5 bases). Trimming stripped 3 bases from V and 6 bases from J, with 11 bases between. The germline V gene has CDR1 LNHDA and CDR2 SQIVND (reference sequence). The CDR3 is made up of 14 amino acids. The CDR3 DNA follows: TGTGCCAGTAGTATCTCTGGGGCTCATGAAAAACTGTTTTTT. It encodes CASSISGAHEKLFF.

The rearrangement uses TRBV30 and TRBJ1-6; D gene unclear. This CDR3 spans 14 amino acids. CDR1 and CDR2 (germline): GTSNPN, SVGIG (reference sequence). V was clipped by 2 bases and J by 8 bases, with 13 bases between them. The CDR3 DNA follows: TGTGCCTGGAGTAGACTCGCCCCGGATTCACCCCTCCACTTT. It translates to CAWSRLAPDSPLHF. Full variable domain (missing parts from reference TRBV30 and TRBJ1-6): SQTIHQWPATLVQPVGSPLSLECTVEGTSNPNLYWYRQAAGRGLQLLFYSVGIGQISSEVPQNLSASRPQDRQFILSSKKLLLSDSGFYLCAWSRLAPDSPLHFGNGTRLTVT.

V and J are TRBV18 and TRBJ2-5; D gene ambiguous. The V end was cut by 2 bases, the J end by 5 bases, with 9 bases between. Germline V CDR1 and CDR2: KGHSH, LQKENI. The CDR3 loop spans 13 amino acids. Here the CDR3 DNA reads TGTGCCAGCTCACCAATGGGGTTGGAGACCCAGTACTTC. It yields the protein CASSPMGLETQYF. Complete variable domain (other parts from reference TRBV18 and TRBJ2-5): NAGVMQNPRHLVRRRGQEARLRCSPMKGHSHVYWYRQLPEEGLKFMVYLQKENIIDESGMPKERFSAEFPKEGPSILRIQQVVRGDSAAYFCASSPMGLETQYFGPGTRLLVL.

The chain links TRBV6-1 to TRBJ2-1; 9 bases are a match to TRBD1. The CDR3 is 15 residues long. V was clipped by 6 bases and J by 4 bases; unmatched bases: 7. The germline V gene encodes CDR1 MNHNS and CDR2 SASEGT. CDR3 loop: CASRMTGTGYNEQFF. DNA of the CDR3: TGTGCCAGCAGGATGACCGGGACAGGGTACAATGAGCAGTTCTTC.

The J gene is TRBJ2-5, the V gene TRBV5-1; D perhaps matches TRBD1 (7 bases). V was clipped by 0 bases and J by 4 bases, with 13 bases between them. In germline, CDR1 is SGHRS, CDR2 YFSETQ. This CDR3 has 15 residues. The CDR3 DNA sequence: TGCGCCAGCAGCTTGGGACAGGGAGGCGGAGAGACCCAGTACTTC. This gives the protein CASSLGQGGGETQYF. The full variable domain, its missing parts supplied by reference TRBV5-1 and TRBJ2-5, is KAGVTQTPRYLIKTRGQQVTLSCSPISGHRSVSWYQQTPGQGLQFLFEYFSETQRNKGNFPGRFSGRQFSNSRSEMNVSTLELGDSALYLCASSLGQGGGETQYFGPGTRLLVL.

The rearrangement uses TRBV19 and TRBJ2-3; 10 bases map to TRBD1. Trimming at V came to 10 bases and at J to 3 bases, leaving 4 bases not matched to a gene. The germline CDR1 and CDR2 sequences are LNHDA and SQIVND (reference sequence). The CDR3 extends over 13 amino acids. The CDR3 loop is CATSGQGTDTQYF. DNA for the CDR3: TGTGCCACCTCGGGACAGGGGACAGATACGCAGTATTTT.

CDR3 sequence reads: CASSIRRGRTDTQYF. In DNA form, the CDR3 reads TGTGCCAGTAGTATACGTAGGGGGAGGACAGATACGCAGTATTTT. The chain recombines TRBV19 with TRBJ2-3; D tentatively reads TRBD1 or TRBD2 (6 bases each). Germline-derived CDR1 and CDR2 are LNHDA and SQIVND (reference sequence). Trimming took 2 bases from V and 3 from J, leaving 12 bases between them. The CDR3 loop spans 15 amino acids. The full variable domain, in which reference TRBV19 and TRBJ2-3 provide the parts outside the CDR3, is DGGITQSPKYLFRKEGQNVTLSCEQNLNHDAMYWYRQDPGQGLRLIYYSQIVNDFQKGDIAEGYSVSREKKESFPLTVTSAQKNPTAFYLCASSIRRGRTDTQYFGPGTRLTVL.

This chain joins TRBV7-3 and TRBJ2-3, with 7 bases fitting TRBD2. Unmatched junction bases numbered 12, after V lost 6 bases and J lost 3 bases. The V gene's germline CDR1 is SGHTA and CDR2 FQGTGA. The CDR3 is 16 residues long. This CDR3 reads CASSPGAGVMTDTQYF. CDR3 DNA: TGTGCCAGCAGTCCCGGCGCGGGAGTTATGACAGATACGCAGTATTTT. Variable domain in full (rest from reference TRBV7-3 and TRBJ2-3): GAGVSQTPSNKVTEKGKYVELRCDPISGHTALYWYRQSLGQGPEFLIYFQGTGAADDSGLPNDRFFAVRPEGSVSTLKIQRTERGDSAVYLCASSPGAGVMTDTQYFGPGTRLTVL.

The chain links TRBV21-1 to TRBJ2-7; the table's D call TRBD1 went unverified against the DNA. TRBV21-1 is a listed pseudogene. The CDR3 extends over 15 amino acids. The DNA for the CDR3 is TGTGCCAGCAGCCTGGGGTGGGTTCCCAGGGGCGAGCAGTACTTC. Protein sequence: CASSLGWVPRGEQYF.